This TCR beta chain was sequenced in a study of T cells after yellow fever vaccination. Study-wide points: Weaker overall, the secondary response nonetheless peaked faster (day 5 versus 15).

This clonotype was picked up many times. As yet, its antigen is unknown. The V gene lost 11 bases and the J gene lost 4 bases, with 10 bases spanning the gap. CDR1 and CDR2 (germline): MNHEY, SVGAGI. This CDR3 contains 11 residues. TCRdb passed the 5' RACE reads through MiXCR, listing each CDR3 protein once. The sample has about 110,000 distinct CDR3 sequences; approximately 8.4% are singletons. The chain carries TRBV6-5 and TRBJ2-3; D is perhaps TRBD2 (5 bases). The material was CD8+ T cells sorted from PBMCs, obtained 45 days after the yellow fever booster vaccination. The receptor was derived from a man aged 25 to 40 who received the YFV17D yellow fever vaccine. CDR3 nucleotide sequence: TGTGCCTCCGTCGGGGCAGATACGCAGTATTTT. This sequence encodes CASVGADTQYF.